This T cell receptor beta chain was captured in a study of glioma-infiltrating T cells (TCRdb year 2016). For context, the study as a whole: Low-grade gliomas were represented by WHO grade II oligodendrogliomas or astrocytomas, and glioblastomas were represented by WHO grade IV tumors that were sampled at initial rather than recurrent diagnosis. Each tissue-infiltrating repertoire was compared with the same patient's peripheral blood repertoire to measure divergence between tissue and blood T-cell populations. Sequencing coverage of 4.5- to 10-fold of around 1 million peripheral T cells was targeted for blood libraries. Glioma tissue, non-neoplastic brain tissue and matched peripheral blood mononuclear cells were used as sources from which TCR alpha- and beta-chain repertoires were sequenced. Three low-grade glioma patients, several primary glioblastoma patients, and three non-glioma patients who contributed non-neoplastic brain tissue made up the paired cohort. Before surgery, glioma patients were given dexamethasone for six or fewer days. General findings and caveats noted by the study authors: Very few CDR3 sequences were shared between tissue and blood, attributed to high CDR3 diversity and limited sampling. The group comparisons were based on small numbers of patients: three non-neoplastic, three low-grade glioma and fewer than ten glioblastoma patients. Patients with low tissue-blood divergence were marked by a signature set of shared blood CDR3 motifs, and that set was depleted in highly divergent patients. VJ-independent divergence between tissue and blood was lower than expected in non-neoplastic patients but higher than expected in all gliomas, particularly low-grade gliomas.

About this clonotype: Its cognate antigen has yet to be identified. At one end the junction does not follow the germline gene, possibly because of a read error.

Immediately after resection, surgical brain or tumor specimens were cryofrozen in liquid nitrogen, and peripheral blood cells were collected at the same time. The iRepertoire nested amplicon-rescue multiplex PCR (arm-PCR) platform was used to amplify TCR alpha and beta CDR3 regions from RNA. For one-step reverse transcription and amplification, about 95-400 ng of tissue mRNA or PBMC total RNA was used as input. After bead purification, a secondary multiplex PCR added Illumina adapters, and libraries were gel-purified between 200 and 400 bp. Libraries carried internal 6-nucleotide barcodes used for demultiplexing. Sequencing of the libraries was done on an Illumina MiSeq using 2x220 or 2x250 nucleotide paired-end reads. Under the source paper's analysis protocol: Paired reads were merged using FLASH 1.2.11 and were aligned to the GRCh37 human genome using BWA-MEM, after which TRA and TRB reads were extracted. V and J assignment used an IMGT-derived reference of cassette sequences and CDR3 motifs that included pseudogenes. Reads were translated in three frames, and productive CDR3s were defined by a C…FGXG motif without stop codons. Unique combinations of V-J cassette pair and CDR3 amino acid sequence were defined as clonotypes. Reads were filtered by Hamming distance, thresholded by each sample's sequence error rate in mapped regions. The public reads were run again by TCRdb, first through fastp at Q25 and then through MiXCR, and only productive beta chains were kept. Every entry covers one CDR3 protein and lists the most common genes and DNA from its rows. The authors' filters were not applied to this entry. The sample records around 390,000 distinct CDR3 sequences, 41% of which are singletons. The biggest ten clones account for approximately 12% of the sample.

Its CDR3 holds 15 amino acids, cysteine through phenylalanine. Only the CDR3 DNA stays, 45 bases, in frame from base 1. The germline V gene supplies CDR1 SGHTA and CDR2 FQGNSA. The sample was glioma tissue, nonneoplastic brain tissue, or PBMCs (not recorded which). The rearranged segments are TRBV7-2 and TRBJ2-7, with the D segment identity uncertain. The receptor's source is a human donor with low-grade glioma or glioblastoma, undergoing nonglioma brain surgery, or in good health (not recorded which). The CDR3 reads CASSLDWVGLYGQYF. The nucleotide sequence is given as TGTGCCAGCAGCTTAGATTGGGTAGGCCTTTACGGGCAGTACTTC. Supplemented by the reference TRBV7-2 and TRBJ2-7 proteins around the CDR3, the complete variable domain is GAGVSQSPSNKVTEKGKDVELRCDPISGHTALYWYRQSLGQGLEFLIYFQGNSAPDKSGLPSDRFSAERTGGSVSTLTIQRTQQEDSAVYLCASSLDWVGLYGQYFGPGTRLTVT.